This T cell receptor beta chain came from a study of T cell responses to AZD1222 COVID-19 vaccine. General study findings and limits: Vaccine-associated CD4 TCRs spanned spike, dominant at 160-218 and 743-854.

Only in-frame clones appear in the TCRdb table, and some are missing; sequencing was by immunoSEQ multiplex PCR. Found here are more than 85,000 clones, 80% to 95% of them singletons; the top ten hold 2% to 3%. This CDR3 comprises 14 residues. V was cut by 6 bases and J by 5 bases, with 17 bases left in between. Germline V gene data show CDR1 as SEHNR and CDR2 as FQNEAQ (reference sequence). In regard to this clone: Antigen specificity is unknown.

The receptor was derived from an adult who received the AZD1222 COVID-19 vaccine. This sample comprised peripheral blood, obtained 28 days after the second AZD1222 dose. This chain connects TRBV7-9 to TRBJ2-7, with D perhaps TRBD1 or TRBD2 (5 bases each). This CDR3 reads CASSPTRGIHEQYF. In DNA, the CDR3 is TGTGCCAGCAGTCCCACTCGGGGCATTCACGAGCAGTACTTC.